This is a list of T cell receptor beta chains from one sample in a study of beta chain features in type 1 diabetes. TCRdb keeps only in-frame clones here, not all; method: immunoSEQ multiplex PCR. The table records roughly 250,000 clones, 9.6% of them present only once. The sample comprised naive CD4+ T cells from blood. The receptor source for this set is a woman under 30 in good health. Both conserved end residues are part of each CDR3. D genes are given only for firm matches. Not every row has a clone size; where given, it reads once, few, many or a size class.

J: TRBJ2-1
V: TRBV6-5
size: .
D: TRBD2
DNA: TGTGCCAGCAGTTACTTGGCTAGCGGGGCCTACAATGAGCAGTTCTTC
CDR3: CASSYLASGAYNEQFF

J: TRBJ2-7
V: TRBV19
size: few
D: TRBD2
DNA: TGTGCCAGTAGCAGGTCTAGCGGGTACTACGAGCAGTACTTC
CDR3: CASSRSSGYYEQYF

J: TRBJ2-7
V: TRBV7-2
size: .
D: TRBD2
DNA: TGTGCCAGCAGCTTAGTAGCGGGAGTTAGCTCCTACGAGCAGTACTTC
CDR3: CASSLVAGVSSYEQYF

J: TRBJ2-5
V: TRBV5-1
size: few
D: .
DNA: TGCGCCAGCAGCTTTCAGGGTGAGGCACAAGAGACCCAGTACTTC
CDR3: CASSFQGEAQETQYF

J: TRBJ2-7
V: TRBV2
size: .
D: TRBD2
DNA: TGTGCCAGCAGTGATCTCCTTAGGGCTAGCGGGGGGAGAGTAAAATGGAGCGAGCAGTACTTC
CDR3: CASSDLLRASGGRVKWSEQYF

J: TRBJ1-6
V: TRBV29-1
size: many
D: .
DNA: TGCAGCGTTTCGGGGGAGAGCAATTCACCCCTCCACTTT
CDR3: CSVSGESNSPLHF

J: TRBJ2-7
V: TRBV6-1
size: .
D: TRBD1
DNA: TGTGCCAGCAGTGCTGTCGCCGGGACAGGGCCCTCCGAGCAGTACTTC
CDR3: CASSAVAGTGPSEQYF

J: TRBJ2-1
V: TRBV6-6
size: few
D: .
DNA: TGTGCCAGCAAGCCGACACCCACCGTGAATGAGCAGTTCTTC
CDR3: CASKPTPTVNEQFF

J: TRBJ2-5
V: TRBV30
size: .
D: .
DNA: TGTGCCTGGAGCCTCGGACGGGGGGAGACCCAGTACTTC
CDR3: CAWSLGRGETQYF

J: TRBJ1-2
V: TRBV5-1
size: .
D: .
DNA: TGCGCCAGCAGCCGGGACACCGTAAACTATGGCTACACCTTC
CDR3: CASSRDTVNYGYTF

J: TRBJ2-7
V: TRBV5-1
size: few
D: TRBD2
DNA: TGCGCCAGCAGCCTAGGAGTAGCGGGGTCCTCCGAGCAGTACTTC
CDR3: CASSLGVAGSSEQYF

J: TRBJ2-7
V: TRBV6-5
size: .
D: .
DNA: TGTGCCAGCAGCGCTAGCGTCCGCTCCTACGAGCAGTACTTC
CDR3: CASSASVRSYEQYF

J: TRBJ2-3
V: TRBV5-1
size: few
D: TRBD2
DNA: TGCGCCAGCAGCTTCCCTAGCGGGAGTACAGATACGCAGTATTTT
CDR3: CASSFPSGSTDTQYF

J: TRBJ2-3
V: TRBV30
size: few
D: TRBD2
DNA: TGTGCCTGGAGGCCACCCAGCGGGAGGTCGGGAACAGATACGCAGTATTTT
CDR3: CAWRPPSGRSGTDTQYF

J: TRBJ2-2
V: TRBV4-1
size: .
D: .
DNA: TGCGCCAGCAGCCATGGCAAAAGCACCGGGGAGCTGTTTTTT
CDR3: CASSHGKSTGELFF

J: TRBJ2-2
V: TRBV12-5
size: few
D: .
DNA: TGTGCTAGTGGTTTGGTAACTTACACCGGGGAGCTGTTTTTT
CDR3: CASGLVTYTGELFF

J: TRBJ1-1
V: TRBV25-1
size: .
D: .
DNA: TGTGCCAGCAGTGACCCCCAGGGCAGAACTGAAGCTTTCTTT
CDR3: CASSDPQGRTEAFF

J: TRBJ2-5
V: TRBV15
size: .
D: TRBD1
DNA: TGTGCCACCAGCAGAGGACAGGGGGCAGAGACCCAGTACTTC
CDR3: CATSRGQGAETQYF

J: TRBJ2-3
V: TRBV5-1
size: .
D: TRBD2
DNA: TGCGCCAGCAGGGGGAATAGCGGGAGCACAGATACGCAGTATTTT
CDR3: CASRGNSGSTDTQYF

J: TRBJ1-2
V: TRBV7-2
size: .
D: .
DNA: TGTGCCAGCAGCTCCAGGACGGGGGGCTACACCTTC
CDR3: CASSSRTGGYTF

J: TRBJ2-1
V: TRBV30
size: few
D: .
DNA: TGTGCCTGGAGTCCGGGGGTTTTCTCCTACAATGAGCAGTTCTTC
CDR3: CAWSPGVFSYNEQFF

J: TRBJ1-6
V: TRBV13
size: .
D: .
DNA: TGTGCCAGCAGGTTAGCATCGAGTTCACCCCTCCACTTT
CDR3: CASRLASSSPLHF

J: TRBJ2-3
V: TRBV5-1
size: .
D: .
DNA: TGCGCCAGCAGCTCGACAGGTTCCGATACGCAGTATTTT
CDR3: CASSSTGSDTQYF

J: TRBJ1-2
V: TRBV12-5
size: .
D: .
DNA: TGTGCTAGTGGTTTAGGGACTAGCAACTATGGCTACACCTTC
CDR3: CASGLGTSNYGYTF

J: TRBJ2-3
V: TRBV9
size: few
D: TRBD2
DNA: TGTGCCAGCAGCGTAGTCGGGGGGTTAAGCACAGATACGCAGTATTTT
CDR3: CASSVVGGLSTDTQYF

J: TRBJ1-5
V: TRBV7-8
size: .
D: .
DNA: TGTGCCAGCAGCTTAGCCTCTCAGCCCCAGCATTTT
CDR3: CASSLASQPQHF

J: TRBJ2-7
V: TRBV7-2
size: many
D: .
DNA: TGTGCCAGCAGCTTACCCGCTCTAAGCGAGCAGTACTTC
CDR3: CASSLPALSEQYF

J: TRBJ1-5
V: TRBV18
size: .
D: .
DNA: TGTGCCAGCTCACGGAGCTCGCAGACCGATCCCCAGCATTTT
CDR3: CASSRSSQTDPQHF

J: TRBJ2-3
V: TRBV27
size: few
D: .
DNA: TGTGCCAGCTTCGCTTGGGCTAGCGGCACAGATACGCAGTATTTT
CDR3: CASFAWASGTDTQYF

J: TRBJ1-1
V: TRBV27
size: few
D: .
DNA: TGTGCCAGCAGCGGACACTCAGACACTGAAGCTTTCTTT
CDR3: CASSGHSDTEAFF

J: TRBJ2-3
V: TRBV2
size: .
D: .
DNA: TGTGCCAGCCTGAGAGGGGGTGGCACAGATACGCAGTATTTT
CDR3: CASLRGGGTDTQYF

J: TRBJ1-1
V: TRBV10-3
size: .
D: .
DNA: TGTGCCATCAGCGACCGGTCGTGGGGCGCTGAAGCTTTCTTT
CDR3: CAISDRSWGAEAFF

J: TRBJ1-5
V: TRBV30
size: .
D: .
DNA: TGTGCCTGGAGTGTTGGGGGGAATCAGCCCCAGCATTTT
CDR3: CAWSVGGNQPQHF

J: TRBJ1-2
V: TRBV13
size: few
D: TRBD1
DNA: TGTGCCAGCAGCTTAGTCCGACAGGGGATGGGCTACACCTTC
CDR3: CASSLVRQGMGYTF

J: TRBJ2-7
V: TRBV15
size: .
D: .
DNA: TGTGCCACCAGCAGAGGACAGCTTGACGAGCAGTACTTC
CDR3: CATSRGQLDEQYF

J: TRBJ1-1
V: TRBV18
size: .
D: TRBD1
DNA: TGTGCCAGCTCACCGACAGGGTCGTGGGGAGCGAACACTGAAGCTTTCTTT
CDR3: CASSPTGSWGANTEAFF

J: TRBJ2-1
V: TRBV7-3
size: .
D: .
DNA: TGTGCCAGCAGGGAGCGGAATACCTACAATGAGCAGTTCTTC
CDR3: CASRERNTYNEQFF

J: TRBJ1-1
V: TRBV10-3
size: few
D: .
DNA: TGTGCCATCAGTGAGCAGGGTAACACTGAAGCTTTCTTT
CDR3: CAISEQGNTEAFF

J: TRBJ2-6
V: TRBV19
size: .
D: .
DNA: TGTGCCAGTAGTCCCCCCCTCAACTTCAACGTCCTGACTTTC
CDR3: CASSPPLNFNVLTF

J: TRBJ2-7
V: TRBV5-1
size: few
D: TRBD1
DNA: TGCGCCAGCAGCCGGGACAGATACGAGCAGTACTTC
CDR3: CASSRDRYEQYF

J: TRBJ1-1
V: TRBV5-1
size: .
D: .
DNA: TGCGCCAGCAGCTTGGAGGGTCAGGGCGGCACTGAAGCTTTCTTT
CDR3: CASSLEGQGGTEAFF

J: TRBJ1-5
V: TRBV6-1
size: .
D: .
DNA: TGTGCCAGCACGATGGGGCGGAAGGAGCCCCAGCATTTT
CDR3: CASTMGRKEPQHF

J: TRBJ1-2
V: TRBV7-3
size: .
D: .
DNA: TGTGCCAGCAGCCCCACCGGGGGAGGGGACTATGGCTACACCTTC
CDR3: CASSPTGGGDYGYTF

J: TRBJ1-1
V: TRBV18
size: few
D: .
DNA: TGTGCCAGCTCACCACGGTCGGAGGGCACGGGGCGGGCTTTCTTT
CDR3: CASSPRSEGTGRAFF

J: TRBJ2-3
V: TRBV28
size: .
D: TRBD1
DNA: TGTGCCAGCAGCTCCTCTGGACAGGGTAGCACAGATACGCAGTATTTT
CDR3: CASSSSGQGSTDTQYF

J: TRBJ1-5
V: TRBV7-9
size: few
D: .
DNA: TGTGCCAGCAGCTTACTCGGACTCCACTTGACCCAGCCCCAGCATTTT
CDR3: CASSLLGLHLTQPQHF

J: TRBJ2-1
V: TRBV7-3
size: few
D: TRBD2
DNA: TGTGCCAGCAGCGTGACTAGCGGGCGATACAATGAGCAGTTCTTC
CDR3: CASSVTSGRYNEQFF

J: TRBJ1-1
V: TRBV5-1
size: .
D: .
DNA: TGCGCCAGCAGCTTGGTTCCAGGGGACACTGAAGCTTTCTTT
CDR3: CASSLVPGDTEAFF

J: TRBJ1-1
V: TRBV12-5
size: .
D: .
DNA: TGTGCTAGTGGTCCCTTGGGGGGAGCTTTCTTT
CDR3: CASGPLGGAFF

J: TRBJ2-1
V: TRBV6-1
size: few
D: .
DNA: TGTGCCAGCAGTGAAAGGGGAAATGAGCAGTTCTTC
CDR3: CASSERGNEQFF

J: TRBJ2-5
V: TRBV2
size: few
D: TRBD2
DNA: TGTGCCAGCAGTGAAGCGGTCGGGGGAGGGGACCAAGAGACCCAGTACTTC
CDR3: CASSEAVGGGDQETQYF

J: TRBJ1-3
V: TRBV5-1
size: .
D: .
DNA: TGCGCCAGCAGCTTGGGCCAGGGAAACACCATATATTTT
CDR3: CASSLGQGNTIYF